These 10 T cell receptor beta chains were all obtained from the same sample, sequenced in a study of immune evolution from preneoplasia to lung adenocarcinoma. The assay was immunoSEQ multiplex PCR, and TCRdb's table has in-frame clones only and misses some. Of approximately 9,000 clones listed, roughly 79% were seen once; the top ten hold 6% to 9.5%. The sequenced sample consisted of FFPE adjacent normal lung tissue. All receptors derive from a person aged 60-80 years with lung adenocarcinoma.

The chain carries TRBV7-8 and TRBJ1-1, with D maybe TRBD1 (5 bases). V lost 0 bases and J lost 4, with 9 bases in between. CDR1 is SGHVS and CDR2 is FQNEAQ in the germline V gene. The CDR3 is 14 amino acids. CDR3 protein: CASSLASGSTEAFF. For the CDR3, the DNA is TGTGCCAGCAGCTTAGCGTCAGGGTCCACTGAAGCTTTCTTT.

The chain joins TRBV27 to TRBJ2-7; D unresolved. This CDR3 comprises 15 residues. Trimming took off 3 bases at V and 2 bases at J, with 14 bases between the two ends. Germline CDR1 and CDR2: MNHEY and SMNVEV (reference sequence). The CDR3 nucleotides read TGTGCCAGCAGTTTTACCGGTCCAGGACCCTACGAGCAGTACTTC. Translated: CASSFTGPGPYEQYF.

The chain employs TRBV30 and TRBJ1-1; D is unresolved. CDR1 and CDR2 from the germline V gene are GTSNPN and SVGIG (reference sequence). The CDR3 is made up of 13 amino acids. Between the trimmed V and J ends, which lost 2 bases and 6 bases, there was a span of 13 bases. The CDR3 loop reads CAWSPQPDAEAFF. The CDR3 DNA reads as TGTGCCTGGAGTCCACAGCCGGACGCTGAAGCTTTCTTT.

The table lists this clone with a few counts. The CDR3 nucleotides are TGCGCCAGCAGCCAAGCGGGAGGTTGGAACAATGAGCAGTTCTTC. It is translated as CASSQAGGWNNEQFF. V gene TRBV4-1 combines with J gene TRBJ2-1; TRBD2 matches at 7 bases. The CDR3 is made up of 15 amino acids. Germline CDR1 and CDR2: MGHRA and YSYEKL. V gave up 1 base and J gave up 5 bases; unmatched junction bases: 5.

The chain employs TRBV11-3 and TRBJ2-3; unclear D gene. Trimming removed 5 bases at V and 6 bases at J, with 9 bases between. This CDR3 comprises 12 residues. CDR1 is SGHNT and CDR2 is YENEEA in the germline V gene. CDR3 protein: CASSRAGDTQYF. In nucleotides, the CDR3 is TGTGCCAGCAGCCGAGCAGGTGATACGCAGTATTTT.

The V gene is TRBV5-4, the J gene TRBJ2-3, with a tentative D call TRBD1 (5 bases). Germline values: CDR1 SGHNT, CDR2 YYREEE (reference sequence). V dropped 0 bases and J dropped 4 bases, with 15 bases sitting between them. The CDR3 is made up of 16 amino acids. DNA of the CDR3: TGTGCCAGCAGCTTGGGGGTGCAAGGGGTATCAGATACGCAGTATTTT. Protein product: CASSLGVQGVSDTQYF.

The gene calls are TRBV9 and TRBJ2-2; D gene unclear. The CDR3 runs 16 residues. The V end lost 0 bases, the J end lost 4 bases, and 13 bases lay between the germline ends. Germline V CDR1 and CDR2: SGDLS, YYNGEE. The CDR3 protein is CASSVGLSSLTGELFF. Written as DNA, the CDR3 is TGTGCCAGCAGCGTAGGACTCAGTAGTCTCACCGGGGAGCTGTTTTTT.

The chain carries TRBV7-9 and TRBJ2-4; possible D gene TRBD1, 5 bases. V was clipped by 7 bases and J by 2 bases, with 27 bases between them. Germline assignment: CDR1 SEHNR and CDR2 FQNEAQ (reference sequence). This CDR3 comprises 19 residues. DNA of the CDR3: TGTGCCAGCACTCCCCCCGGGCAGGGAAAACTCGGGTCCAAAAACATTCAGTACTTC. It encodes CASTPPGQGKLGSKNIQYF. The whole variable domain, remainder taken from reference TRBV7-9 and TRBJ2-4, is DTGVSQNPRHKITKRGQNVTFRCDPISEHNRLYWYRQTLGQGPEFLTYFQNEAQLEKSRLLSDRFSAERPKGSFSTLEIQRTEQGDSAMYLCASTPPGQGKLGSKNIQYFGAGTRLSVL.

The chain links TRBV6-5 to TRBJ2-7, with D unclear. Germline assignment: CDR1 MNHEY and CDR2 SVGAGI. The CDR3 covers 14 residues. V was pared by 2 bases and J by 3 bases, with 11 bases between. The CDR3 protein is CASSYRATVYEQYF. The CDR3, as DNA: TGTGCCAGCAGTTACCGTGCAACCGTCTACGAGCAGTACTTC.

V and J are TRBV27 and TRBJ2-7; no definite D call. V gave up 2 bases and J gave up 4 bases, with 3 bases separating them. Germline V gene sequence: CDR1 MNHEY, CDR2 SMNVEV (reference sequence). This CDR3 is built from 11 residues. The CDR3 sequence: CASSLGYEQYF. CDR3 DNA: TGTGCCAGCAGTTTAGGGTACGAGCAGTACTTC.